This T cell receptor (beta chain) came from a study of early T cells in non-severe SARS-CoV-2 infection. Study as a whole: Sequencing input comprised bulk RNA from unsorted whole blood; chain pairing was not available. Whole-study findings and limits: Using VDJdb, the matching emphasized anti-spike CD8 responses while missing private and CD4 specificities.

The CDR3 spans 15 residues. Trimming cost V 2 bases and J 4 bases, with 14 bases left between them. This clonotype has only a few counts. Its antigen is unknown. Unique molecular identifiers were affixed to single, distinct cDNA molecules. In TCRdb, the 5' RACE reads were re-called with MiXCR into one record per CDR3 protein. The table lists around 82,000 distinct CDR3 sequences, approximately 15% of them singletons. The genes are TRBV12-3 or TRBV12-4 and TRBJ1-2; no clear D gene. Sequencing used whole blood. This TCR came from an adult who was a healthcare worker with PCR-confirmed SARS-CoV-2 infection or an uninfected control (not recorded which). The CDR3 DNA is TGTGCCAGCAGTTTACCCGGCAGCTTGGCCTATGGCTACACCTTC. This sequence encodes CASSLPGSLAYGYTF.